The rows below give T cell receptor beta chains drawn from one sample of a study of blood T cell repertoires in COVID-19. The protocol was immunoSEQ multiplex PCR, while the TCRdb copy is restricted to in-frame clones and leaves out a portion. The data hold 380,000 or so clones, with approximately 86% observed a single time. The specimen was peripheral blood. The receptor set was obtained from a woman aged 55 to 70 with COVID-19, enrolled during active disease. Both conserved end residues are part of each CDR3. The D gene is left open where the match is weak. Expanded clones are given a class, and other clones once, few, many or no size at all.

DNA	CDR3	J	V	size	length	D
TGTGCCAGTAGCAGGGGTTGGGGACAAGGGGCAAGCTCCTACAATGAGCAGTTCTTC	CASSRGWGQGASSYNEQFF	TRBJ2-1	TRBV19	NA	19	NA
TGTGCCAGCAGCGCGGGGGGGCGGTTCACCGGGGAGCTGTTTTTT	CASSAGGRFTGELFF	TRBJ2-2	TRBV9	NA	15	TRBD2
TGTGCCAGCAGCCAAGATTATGGACCGGGGGAAGCTTTCTTT	CASSQDYGPGEAFF	TRBJ1-1	TRBV14	NA	14	NA
TGTGCCAGCTCACCACAGGAGGGCTACTCTGGAAACACCATATATTTT	CASSPQEGYSGNTIYF	TRBJ1-3	TRBV18	NA	16	NA
TGTGCCAGCATAATCCGAGGGAACGAGCAGTACTTC	CASIIRGNEQYF	TRBJ2-7	TRBV2	NA	12	NA
TGTGCCAGCAGTGAAGTCGGGGGGGCGGGCTATGGCTACACCTTC	CASSEVGGAGYGYTF	TRBJ1-2	TRBV2	NA	15	NA
TGTGCCAGCAGCGGAGCGGGGGGGACAGATACGCAGTATTTT	CASSGAGGTDTQYF	TRBJ2-3	TRBV9	once	14	TRBD2
TGTGCCAGTAGTATAACAGCGGGGGGGACCACAGATACGCAGTATTTT	CASSITAGGTTDTQYF	TRBJ2-3	TRBV19	NA	16	TRBD2
TGTGCCAGCAGGCACAGGACTAAAGAGACCCAGTACTTC	CASRHRTKETQYF	TRBJ2-5	TRBV5-8	NA	13	NA
TGTGCCAGCAGCGCTCCGGGATTGGGTCAGCCCCAGCATTTT	CASSAPGLGQPQHF	TRBJ1-5	TRBV7-9	NA	14	NA
TGTGCCAGCAGCTTAATACAGGGTTATGGCTACACCTTC	CASSLIQGYGYTF	TRBJ1-2	TRBV7-3	NA	13	NA
TGTGCCAGCAGCTTATATCGCGGGGGGGCGTATGAGCAGTACTTC	CASSLYRGGAYEQYF	TRBJ2-7	TRBV7-2	NA	15	TRBD2
TGCGCCAGCGGCCTTCAGGGATCCAACTATGGCTACACCTTC	CASGLQGSNYGYTF	TRBJ1-2	TRBV5-1	few	14	NA
TGTGCCAGCAGCCAAGGAGGGAATCAGCCCCAGCATTTT	CASSQGGNQPQHF	TRBJ1-5	TRBV3-1/TRBV3-2	NA	13	NA
TGTGCCAGCTCTCCGGCGGGACAGAGCACTGAAGCTTTCTTT	CASSPAGQSTEAFF	TRBJ1-1	TRBV18	NA	14	TRBD1
TGTGCCAGCACCGAAGACACCTCCTACGAGCAGTACTTC	CASTEDTSYEQYF	TRBJ2-7	TRBV6-5	NA	13	NA
TGCAGCGTTGGTGCGGGACAGCAAGGCTATGGCTACACCTTC	CSVGAGQQGYGYTF	TRBJ1-2	TRBV29-1	NA	14	TRBD1
TGTGCCAGCTCGAAGACTAGCGGGGGCGCAGATACGCAGTATTTT	CASSKTSGGADTQYF	TRBJ2-3	TRBV18	NA	15	TRBD2
TGTGCCAGTAGTATTCTATATCGGGTTCGGTACACTGAAGCTTTCTTT	CASSILYRVRYTEAFF	TRBJ1-1	TRBV19	NA	16	NA
TGTGCCAGCAGCTTAAAAGGGGTGACTGAAGCTTTCTTT	CASSLKGVTEAFF	TRBJ1-1	TRBV7-9	few	13	NA
TGTGCCAGCCCGAACTGGGACACGGGACAGGGGAGTAGTAGTGACTATGGCTACACCTTC	CASPNWDTGQGSSSDYGYTF	TRBJ1-2	TRBV2	NA	20	TRBD1
TGCAGCGTCCCCGGGGGAAGCGGCGGGAATGAGCAGTTCTTC	CSVPGGSGGNEQFF	TRBJ2-1	TRBV29-1	NA	14	NA